This is a list of T cell receptor beta chains from one sample in a study of cytomegalovirus exposure and HLA in healthy donors. The protocol was immunoSEQ multiplex PCR, while the TCRdb copy is restricted to in-frame clones and leaves out a portion. The table includes about 120,000 clones, roughly 65% detected once. The material sequenced was PBMCs. Receptors were obtained from a man aged 35 to 55 in good health and CMV-seropositive. The CDR3 runs from the conserved cysteine through the conserved F or W. A D gene is named only where the DNA matches it firmly. Rows give clone size only sometimes, using once, few, many, or a class for an expanded clone.

j_call	d_call	v_call	clone_size	cdr3_aa	cdr3_nt
TRBJ2-1	TRBD2	TRBV7-3	.	CASSSGTSGGAAGQFF	TGTGCCAGCAGCTCAGGGACTAGCGGGGGGGCGGCGGGGCAGTTCTTC
TRBJ1-1	.	TRBV7-6	.	CASSPREGLAEAFF	TGTGCCAGCAGCCCGAGGGAGGGTTTGGCTGAAGCTTTCTTT
TRBJ2-1	.	TRBV9	once	CASSVVGDNEQFF	TGTGCCAGCAGCGTAGTAGGGGACAATGAGCAGTTCTTC
TRBJ1-1	.	TRBV11-2	.	CASSIYPVGSGTEAFF	TGTGCCAGCAGCATCTATCCCGTTGGGTCGGGAACTGAAGCTTTCTTT
TRBJ1-5	.	TRBV19	.	CASSLNPGGTYSNQPQHF	TGTGCCAGTAGTCTTAACCCGGGGGGGACCTATAGCAATCAGCCCCAGCATTTT
TRBJ2-3	TRBD1	TRBV18	.	CASSGTGVQDTQYF	TGTGCCAGCTCCGGGACAGGGGTCCAAGATACGCAGTATTTT
TRBJ2-7	TRBD1	TRBV5-4	once	CASSETRGTGPYEQYF	TGTGCCAGCAGCGAAACGCGCGGGACAGGGCCCTACGAGCAGTACTTC
TRBJ2-7	.	TRBV27	.	CASSLLGRSRGEQYF	TGTGCCAGCAGTTTACTGGGACGGTCCCGGGGGGAGCAGTACTTC
TRBJ1-4	TRBD1	TRBV25-1	.	CASSGDRGTSDEKLFF	TGTGCCAGCAGTGGGGACAGGGGGACGTCTGATGAAAAACTGTTTTTT
TRBJ1-5	TRBD1	TRBV15	.	CATSRGQGAHQPQHF	TGTGCCACCAGCAGAGGACAGGGGGCCCATCAGCCCCAGCATTTT
TRBJ1-6	.	TRBV5-1	.	CASSLAAVDYSPLHF	TGCGCCAGCAGCTTAGCGGCAGTTGATTATTCACCCCTCCACTTT
TRBJ2-5	.	TRBV5-5	.	CASSSQGREQYF	TGTGCCAGCAGCTCCCAGGGAAGAGAGCAGTACTTC
TRBJ1-5	TRBD1	TRBV6-1	few	CASSERQGGQPQHF	TGTGCCAGCAGTGAGAGACAGGGTGGGCAGCCCCAGCATTTT
TRBJ2-7	TRBD1	TRBV28	.	CASSLRVGQGAYEQYF	TGTGCCAGCAGTTTAAGGGTAGGGCAGGGGGCCTACGAGCAGTACTTC
TRBJ2-2	.	TRBV6-5	.	CASNGLFNTGELFF	TGTGCCAGCAATGGGCTCTTTAACACCGGGGAGCTGTTTTTT
TRBJ1-1	TRBD1	TRBV7-9	.	CASSSDRGNTEAFF	TGTGCCAGCAGCTCTGACAGGGGAAACACTGAAGCTTTCTTT
TRBJ1-1	TRBD1	TRBV10-3	few	CAISETDRGITEAFF	TGTGCCATCAGTGAGACCGACAGGGGCATCACTGAAGCTTTCTTT
TRBJ2-3	TRBD2	TRBV6-5	few	CASSYSGGAKADTQYF	TGTGCCAGCAGTTACAGCGGGGGGGCAAAAGCAGATACGCAGTATTTT
TRBJ2-7	TRBD2	TRBV5-1	.	CASSEGTSVYEQYF	TGCGCCAGCAGCGAAGGGACTAGCGTCTACGAGCAGTACTTC
TRBJ2-6	TRBD2	TRBV9	once	CASSVLAGGTGANVLTF	TGTGCCAGCAGCGTCCTAGCGGGGGGCACTGGGGCCAACGTCCTGACTTTC
TRBJ2-7	TRBD1	TRBV28	.	CASGTGGRSYEQYF	TGTGCCAGCGGCACAGGGGGCCGATCCTACGAGCAGTACTTC
TRBJ1-1	.	TRBV6-5	.	CASSYSGSPMNTEAFF	TGTGCCAGCAGTTACAGTGGGAGTCCCATGAACACTGAAGCTTTCTTT
TRBJ1-2	TRBD1	TRBV5-1	.	CASSTTSGGSNYGYTF	TGCGCCAGCAGCACTACATCAGGGGGCTCTAACTATGGCTACACCTTC
TRBJ1-1	.	TRBV6-5	.	CASHRDNTEAFF	TGTGCCAGCCACAGGGATAACACTGAAGCTTTCTTT
TRBJ2-1	.	TRBV28	.	CASSGSDLRDEQFF	TGTGCCAGCAGTGGATCGGACCTGAGGGATGAGCAGTTCTTC
TRBJ2-3	TRBD2	TRBV19	.	CASSGASGGDTQYF	TGTGCCAGTAGTGGGGCTAGCGGGGGGGATACGCAGTATTTT
TRBJ1-2	.	TRBV19	.	CASRLGGFPYGYTF	TGTGCCAGTAGGTTGGGGGGGTTCCCTTACGGCTACACCTTC
TRBJ1-1	TRBD1	TRBV19	.	CASSTTGGSWITEAFF	TGTGCCAGTAGTACGACAGGGGGTTCGTGGATCACTGAAGCTTTCTTT
TRBJ2-7	.	TRBV27	.	CASSFLGEAGEQYF	TGTGCCAGCAGTTTCTTGGGTGAGGCGGGCGAGCAGTACTTC
TRBJ2-3	TRBD1	TRBV7-7	.	CASSPGTGADTQYF	TGTGCTAGCAGCCCCGGGACAGGGGCCGATACGCAGTATTTT
TRBJ1-2	TRBD1	TRBV6-5	.	CASSYSGTVNYGYTF	TGTGCCAGCAGTTACTCCGGGACAGTTAACTATGGCTACACCTTC
TRBJ1-5	.	TRBV5-1	.	CASSLEGNSNQPQHF	TGCGCCAGCAGCTTGGAGGGGAATAGCAATCAGCCCCAGCATTTT
TRBJ2-5	.	TRBV6-5	.	CASTPMGGVETQYF	TGTGCCAGCACCCCGATGGGGGGAGTGGAGACCCAGTACTTC
TRBJ1-1	.	TRBV28	.	CASSGGWTEAFF	TGTGCCAGCAGCGGGGGTTGGACTGAAGCTTTCTTT
TRBJ2-1	TRBD1	TRBV5-1	.	CASRPGTGPSSYNEQFF	TGCGCCAGCAGACCCGGGACAGGGCCTAGCTCCTACAATGAGCAGTTCTTC
TRBJ2-7	.	TRBV6-1	.	CASSDLVLGQYF	TGTGCCAGCAGTGACTTGGTCCTAGGGCAGTACTTC
TRBJ2-7	TRBD1	TRBV18	.	CASSPAVGDSSYEQYF	TGTGCCAGCTCACCGGCGGTAGGGGACAGCTCCTACGAGCAGTACTTC
TRBJ2-7	TRBD2	TRBV6-1	.	CTSSGRTSGGLWEQYF	TGTACCAGCAGTGGCCGGACTAGCGGGGGATTATGGGAGCAGTACTTC
TRBJ1-5	TRBD1	TRBV5-6	few	CASSSIRDRTNQPQHF	TGTGCCAGCAGCTCCATTAGGGACAGGACTAATCAGCCCCAGCATTTT
TRBJ1-2	.	TRBV2	.	CASSESGASGYTF	TGTGCCAGCAGTGAGTCGGGTGCTTCTGGCTACACCTTC
TRBJ2-7	TRBD1	TRBV6-5	few	CASNKQGGNEQYF	TGTGCCAGCAATAAACAGGGGGGAAACGAGCAGTACTTC
TRBJ1-1	.	TRBV6-5	.	CASSLHQGRGTEAFF	TGTGCCAGCAGTCTTCACCAGGGTCGTGGGACTGAAGCTTTCTTT